Described below is a single T cell receptor (beta chain) sequence and its context. Antigen unknown. Primers for the PCR totalled 60 Vbeta and 13 Jbeta. Libraries were prepared by immunoSEQ multiplex PCR; TCRdb keeps only in-frame clonotypes and omits some of them. The sample lists approximately 110,000 clones, more than 60% seen once, with about 9.1% in the top ten. This specimen belongs to a study of cytomegalovirus exposure and HLA in healthy donors. Broader study findings: Some TCR beta chains (roughly 150 of them) were listed as cytomegalovirus-associated. The presence/absence work took it that sequencing depth was about the same across donors. It was only CMV serostatus that was available as immune exposure information.

The origin of this receptor is a middle-aged woman in good health and CMV-seropositive. The sequenced sample consisted of PBMCs.

The CDR3 coding sequence is TGTGCCAGCAGCTCCCGGGGGGGCCACGGGGATGAGCAGTTCTTC. Translation: CASSSRGGHGDEQFF. V is TRBV7-6 and J is TRBJ2-1; TRBD2 matches 8 bases. V lost 4 bases to trimming and J lost 8 bases; unmatched junction nucleotides: 10. The CDR3 has 15 amino acids. Germline CDR1 reads SGHVS; CDR2 reads FNYEAQ.